Sequencing of this TCR beta chain was carried out in a study of identifying expanded T cells in peripheral blood. The germline V and J ends were trimmed by 5 bases and 3 bases, with 11 bases remaining between them. CDR3 length: 13 amino acids. Germline CDR1 reads SGHTA; CDR2 reads FQGNSA. Data came from immunoSEQ multiplex PCR; TCRdb stores just in-frame clones and leaves some out. Counted here are about 89,000 clones, about 90% occurring once; the ten biggest clones make up roughly 5.3%. The clonotype was recovered from a person aged 18 to 69 in good health. Sequences were obtained from blood. The genes are TRBV7-2 and TRBJ2-7; no definite D call. The CDR3 loop reads CASSRIVNYEQYF. For the CDR3, the DNA is TGTGCCAGCAGCCGGATCGTGAACTACGAGCAGTACTTC.